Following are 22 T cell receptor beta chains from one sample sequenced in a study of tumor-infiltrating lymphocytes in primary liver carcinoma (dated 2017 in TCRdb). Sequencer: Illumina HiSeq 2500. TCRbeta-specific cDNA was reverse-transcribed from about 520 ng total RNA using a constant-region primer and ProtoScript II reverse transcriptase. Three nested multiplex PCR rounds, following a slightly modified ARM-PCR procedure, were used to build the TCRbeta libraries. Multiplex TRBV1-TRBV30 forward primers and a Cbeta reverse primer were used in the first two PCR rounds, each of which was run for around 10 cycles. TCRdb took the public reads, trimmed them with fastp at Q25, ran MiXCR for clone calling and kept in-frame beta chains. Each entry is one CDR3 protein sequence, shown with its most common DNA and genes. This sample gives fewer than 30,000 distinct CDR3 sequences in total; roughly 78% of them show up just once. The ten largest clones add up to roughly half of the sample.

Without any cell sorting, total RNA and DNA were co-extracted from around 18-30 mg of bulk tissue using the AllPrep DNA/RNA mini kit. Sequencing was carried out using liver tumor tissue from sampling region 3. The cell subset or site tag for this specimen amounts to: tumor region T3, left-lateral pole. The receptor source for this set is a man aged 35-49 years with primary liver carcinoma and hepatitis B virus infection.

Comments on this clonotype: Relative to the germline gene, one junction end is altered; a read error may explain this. The CDR3 DNA is TGTGCCATCAGCCTCGGACAGGGGGTAAACTATGGTTACACCTTC. Translated, it gives CAISLGQGVNYGYTF. The rearrangement links TRBV12-3 or TRBV12-4 to TRBJ1-2; 10 nucleotides match TRBD1. This CDR3 is 15 amino acids long.

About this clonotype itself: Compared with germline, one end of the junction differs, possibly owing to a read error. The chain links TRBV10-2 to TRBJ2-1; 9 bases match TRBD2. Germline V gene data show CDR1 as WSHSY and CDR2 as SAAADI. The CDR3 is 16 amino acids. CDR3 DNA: TGCGTCAGCAGCCTAGAGCGGGAGGATATGTACAATGAGCAGTTCTTC. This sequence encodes CVSSLEREDMYNEQFF.

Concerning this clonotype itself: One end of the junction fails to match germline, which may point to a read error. CDR3 coding DNA: TGTGCCAGCAGCCAAGCCCCTGGCAGGGGGAAAGAGACCCAGCACTTC. Translating it yields CASSQAPGRGKETQHF. The chain is built from TRBV11-2 and TRBJ2-5; 7 bases map to TRBD1. CDR1 and CDR2 from the germline V gene are SGHAT and FQNNGV. CDR3 length equals 16 residues. The full variable domain, with the rest looked up from reference TRBV11-2 and TRBJ2-5, is EAGVAQSPRYKIIEKRQSVAFWCNPISGHATLYWYQQILGQGPKLLIQFQNNGVVDDSQLPKDRFSAERLKGVDSTLKIQPAKLEDSAVYLCASSQAPGRGKETQHFGPGTRLLVL.

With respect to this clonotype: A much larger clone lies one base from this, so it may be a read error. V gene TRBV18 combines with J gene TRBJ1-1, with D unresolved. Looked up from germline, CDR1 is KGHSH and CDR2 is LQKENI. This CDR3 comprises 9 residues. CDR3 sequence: CTSSPPAFF. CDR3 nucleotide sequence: TGTACCAGCTCCCCCCCAGCTTTCTTT.

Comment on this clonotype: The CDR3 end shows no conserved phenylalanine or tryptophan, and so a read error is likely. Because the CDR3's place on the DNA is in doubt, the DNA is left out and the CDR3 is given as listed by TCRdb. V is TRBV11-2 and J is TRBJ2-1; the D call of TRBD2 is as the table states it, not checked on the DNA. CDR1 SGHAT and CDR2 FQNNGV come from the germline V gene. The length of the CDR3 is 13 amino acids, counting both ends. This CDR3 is CVSSLDRLAMGFL.

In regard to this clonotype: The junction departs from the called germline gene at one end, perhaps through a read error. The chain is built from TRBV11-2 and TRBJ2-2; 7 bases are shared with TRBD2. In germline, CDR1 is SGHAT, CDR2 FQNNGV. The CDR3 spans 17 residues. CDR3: CASSLALRGANSGELFF. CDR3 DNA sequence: TGTGCCAGCAGCTTAGCATTAAGAGGGGCAAACAGCGGGGAACTGTTTTTT.

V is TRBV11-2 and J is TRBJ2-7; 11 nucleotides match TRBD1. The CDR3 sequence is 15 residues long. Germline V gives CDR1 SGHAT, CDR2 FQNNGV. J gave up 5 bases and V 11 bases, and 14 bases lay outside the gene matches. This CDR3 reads CACSGGQGVVHEQYF. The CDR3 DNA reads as TGTGCCTGTAGTGGGGGACAGGGGGTTGTGCACGAGCAGTACTTC.

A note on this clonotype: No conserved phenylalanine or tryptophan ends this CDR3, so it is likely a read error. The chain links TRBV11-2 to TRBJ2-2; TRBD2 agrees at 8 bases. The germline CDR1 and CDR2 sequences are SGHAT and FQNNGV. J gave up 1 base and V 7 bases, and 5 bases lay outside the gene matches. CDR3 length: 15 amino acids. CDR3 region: CASIAGGGNTGELFL. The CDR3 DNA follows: TGTGCCAGCATCGCCGGGGGGGGGAACACCGGGGAGCTGTTTTTA.

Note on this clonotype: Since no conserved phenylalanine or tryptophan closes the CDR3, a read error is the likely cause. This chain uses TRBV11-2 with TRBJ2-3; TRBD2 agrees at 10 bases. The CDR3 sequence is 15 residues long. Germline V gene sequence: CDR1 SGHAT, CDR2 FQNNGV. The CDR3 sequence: CASSTGTSDTGTQYI. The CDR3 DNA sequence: TGTGCCAGCAGCACCGGGACTAGCGACACAGGTACGCAGTATATT.

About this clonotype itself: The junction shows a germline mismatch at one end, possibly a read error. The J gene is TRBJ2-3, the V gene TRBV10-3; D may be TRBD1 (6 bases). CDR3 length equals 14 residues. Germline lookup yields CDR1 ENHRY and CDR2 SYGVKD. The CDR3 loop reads CAISGGVGTYTQYF. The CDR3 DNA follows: TGTGCCATCAGTGGGGGCGTTGGGACATATACACAGTATTTT.

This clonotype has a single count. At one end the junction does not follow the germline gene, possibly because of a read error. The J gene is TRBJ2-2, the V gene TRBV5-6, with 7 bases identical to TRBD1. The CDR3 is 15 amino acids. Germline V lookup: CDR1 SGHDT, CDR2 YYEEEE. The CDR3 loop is CTSSPGTEVTGELFF. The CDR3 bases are TGTACCAGCAGTCCCGGGACAGAGGTTACCGGGGAGCTGTTTTTT.

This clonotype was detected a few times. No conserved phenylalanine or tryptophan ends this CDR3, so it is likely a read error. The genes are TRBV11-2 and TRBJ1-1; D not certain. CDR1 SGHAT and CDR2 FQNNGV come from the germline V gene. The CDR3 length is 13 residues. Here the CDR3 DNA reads TGTGCCAGCAGTTTAGTAGGTAACACTGAAGCTTTCCTT. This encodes CASSLVGNTEAFL.

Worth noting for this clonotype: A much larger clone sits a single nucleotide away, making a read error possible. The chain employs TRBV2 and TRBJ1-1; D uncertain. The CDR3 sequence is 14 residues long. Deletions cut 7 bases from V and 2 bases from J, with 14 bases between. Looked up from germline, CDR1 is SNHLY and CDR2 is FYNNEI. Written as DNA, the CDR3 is TGTGCCAGCACCACAGAGCGGGATAACACTGAAGCTTTCTTT. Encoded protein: CASTTERDNTEAFF.

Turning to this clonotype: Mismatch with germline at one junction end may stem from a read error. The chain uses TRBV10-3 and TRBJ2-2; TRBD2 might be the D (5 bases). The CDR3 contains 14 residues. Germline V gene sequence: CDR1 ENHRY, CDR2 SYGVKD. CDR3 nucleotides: TGTGCCATCAATGGGATCGCGAACATCGGGGAGCTGTTCTTT. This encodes CAINGIANIGELFF.

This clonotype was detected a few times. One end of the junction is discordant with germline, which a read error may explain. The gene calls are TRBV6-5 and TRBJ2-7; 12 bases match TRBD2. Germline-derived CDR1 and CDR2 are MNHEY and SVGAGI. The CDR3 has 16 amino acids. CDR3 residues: CASGREGLAGTYEQCF. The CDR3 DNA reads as TGTGCCAGCGGACGAGAAGGACTAGCGGGGACCTACGAGCAGTGCTTC.

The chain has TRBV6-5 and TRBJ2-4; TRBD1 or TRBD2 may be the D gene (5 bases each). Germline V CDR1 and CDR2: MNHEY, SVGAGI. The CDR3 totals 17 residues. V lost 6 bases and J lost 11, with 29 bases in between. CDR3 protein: CASRARWKSGSQDVQYF. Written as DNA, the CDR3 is TGTGCCAGCAGAGCGCGATGGAAATCAGGGAGCCAAGACGTTCAGTACTTC.

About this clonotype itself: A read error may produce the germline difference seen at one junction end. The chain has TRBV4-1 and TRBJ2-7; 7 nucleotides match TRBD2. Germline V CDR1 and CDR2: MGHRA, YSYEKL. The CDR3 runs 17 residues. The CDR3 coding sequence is TGCGCCAGCAGCCCATTCCCAGGGACTTGGAGCTCCTACGAGCGGGACTTT. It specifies CASSPFPGTWSSYERDF.

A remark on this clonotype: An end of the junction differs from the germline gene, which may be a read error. The CDR3 reads CASSLEGGYYDQYF. For the CDR3, the DNA is TGTGCCAGCAGCTTAGAGGGAGGGTACTACGATCAGTACTTC. This sequence joins TRBV7-9 and TRBJ2-7; 7 bases match TRBD2. The length of the CDR3 is 14 residues. Germline V lookup: CDR1 SEHNR, CDR2 FQNEAQ (reference sequence).

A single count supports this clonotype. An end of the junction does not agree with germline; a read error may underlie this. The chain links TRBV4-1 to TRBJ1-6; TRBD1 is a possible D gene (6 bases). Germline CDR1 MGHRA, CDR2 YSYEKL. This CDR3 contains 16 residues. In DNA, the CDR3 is TGCGCCAGCAGCCACCACCTATGGGGGGCGGATTCACCTCTCCACTTT. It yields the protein CASSHHLWGADSPLHF.

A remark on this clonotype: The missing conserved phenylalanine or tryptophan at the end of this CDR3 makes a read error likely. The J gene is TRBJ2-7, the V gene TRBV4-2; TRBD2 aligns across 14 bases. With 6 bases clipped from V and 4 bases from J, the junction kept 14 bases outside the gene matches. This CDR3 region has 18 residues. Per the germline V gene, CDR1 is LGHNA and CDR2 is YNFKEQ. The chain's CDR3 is CASSGKPGLAGEPYEQYS. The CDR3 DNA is TGTGCCAGCAGTGGAAAACCGGGACTAGCGGGAGAGCCATACGAGCAGTACTCC.

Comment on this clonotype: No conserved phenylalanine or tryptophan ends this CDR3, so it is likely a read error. CDR3 bases: TGCAGAACTTCCCCGGGTTGGGCTATGAACACTGAAGCTTTCTTA. Protein sequence: CRTSPGWAMNTEAFL. This chain links TRBV29-1 with TRBJ1-1, with unresolved D. CDR1 and CDR2 (germline): SQVTM, ANQGSEA. The CDR3 is 15 residues long.

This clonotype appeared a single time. In nucleotides, the CDR3 is TGTGCCAGCAGTCCCTGCGGGACTAGCCTTGACGAGCAGTACTTC. Translating gives CASSPCGTSLDEQYF. The rearrangement joins TRBV5-4 to TRBJ2-7, with 9 bases lining up with TRBD2. This CDR3 spans 15 amino acids. V was pared by 5 bases and J by 5 bases, with 11 bases of the junction left unmatched. The germline V gene has CDR1 SGHNT and CDR2 YYREEE (reference sequence). Combining the CDR3 with reference TRBV5-4 and TRBJ2-7 gives the whole variable domain ETGVTQSPTHLIKTRGQQVTLRCSSQSGHNTVSWYQQALGQGPQFIFQYYREEENGRGNFPPRFSGLQFPNYSSELNVNALELDDSALYLCASSPCGTSLDEQYFGPGTRLTVT.